This TCR beta chain was sequenced in a study of molecular identifiers for immune sequencing clone quantification. Study conclusions and caveats: In a background of 950,000 to 1,000,000 naive cells, spiked Jurkat TCR RNA from one cell was reportedly detectable. In cases of identical TCR molecules sharing a barcode, highly expanded clone sizes could be underestimated.

Concerning this clonotype: The antigen remains undetermined. An end of the junction differs from the germline gene, which may be a read error.

The CDR3 consists of 17 residues. Germline values: CDR1 LNHDA, CDR2 SQIVND (reference sequence). TCRdb recomputed calls from the PCR reads with MiXCR, one row per CDR3 protein. This sample has approximately 97,000 distinct CDR3 sequences, with roughly a quarter found just once. The sample was naive CD8+ T cells from blood, with Jurkat cell RNA spiked in. Noted subset: FACS-sorted CD8+CD4-CCR7+CD45RA+ naive T cells. The chain is built from TRBV19 and TRBJ1-1; possible D gene TRBD1, 5 bases. The clonotype originates from a human donor in good health. Some libraries in this study had Jurkat cell RNA spiked in. For the CDR3, the DNA is TGTGCCAGTGGTATCGGGACTTTTGGAGGGATGAACACTGAAGCTTTCTTT. This encodes CASGIGTFGGMNTEAFF.